The T cell receptor beta chain described here comes from a study of CD8 T cells in ankylosing spondylitis. TCRdb independently ran MiXCR on the 5' RACE reads; one entry per CDR3 protein. The profile shows about 360,000 distinct CDR3 sequences, over 12% of them singletons. This clonotype occurred a few times. Antigen: not known. Study-wide points: Reports of some motif variants in reactive arthritis synovial fluid and blood predate this one.

This TCR came from a male donor with ankylosing spondylitis or in good health (not recorded which). Sequenced: blood, either unsorted or a sorted T cell fraction (not recorded which).

CDR3 amino acids: CASSEGGLNTEAFF. CDR3 DNA: TGTGCCAGCAGTGAAGGGGGGCTGAACACTGAAGCTTTCTTT. The chain combines TRBV2 with TRBJ1-1, with D possibly TRBD1 on 6 matching bases. Between the trimmed V and J ends, which lost 1 base and 0 bases, there was a span of 6 bases. This CDR3 comprises 14 residues. The V gene's germline CDR1 is SNHLY and CDR2 FYNNEI.